Listed below are T cell receptor beta chains from one sample, sequenced in a study of cytomegalovirus exposure and HLA in healthy donors. Profiled with immunoSEQ multiplex PCR; TCRdb holds only in-frame clones, not every one. Here the sample spans 150,000 or so clones, approximately 86% being singletons. The source material was PBMCs. All receptors derive from a man younger than 30 in good health and CMV-seropositive. The CDR3 runs from the conserved cysteine through the conserved F or W. D genes are given only for firm matches. Clone size, where shown, is once, few, many, or a class for clones that have expanded.

j_call d_call cdr3_length clone_size v_call cdr3_nt cdr3_aa
TRBJ2-7 NA 15 NA TRBV7-9 TGTGCCAGCAGCCTAACGGGATCAGACTCCTACGAGCAGTACTTC CASSLTGSDSYEQYF
TRBJ2-1 NA 17 NA TRBV9 TGTGCCAGCAGCGTACGATCTAGCCACCTAGTATACAATGAGCAGTTCTTC CASSVRSSHLVYNEQFF
TRBJ1-5 NA 13 many TRBV7-2 TGTGCCAGCAGCGCACAGGGTAATCAGCCCCAGCATTTT CASSAQGNQPQHF
TRBJ2-7 TRBD1 15 NA TRBV5-1 TGCGCCAGCAGCACCTGGACAGGGTCCACCTACGAGCAGTACTTC CASSTWTGSTYEQYF
TRBJ2-3 TRBD2 15 NA TRBV7-3 TGTGCCAGCAGCTTAAAGTCGGCGGGGGGAGATACGCAGTATTTT CASSLKSAGGDTQYF
TRBJ2-1 TRBD2 15 NA TRBV6-1 TGTGCCAGCAGGGGGACTAGCGGGAGCAACAATGAGCAGTTCTTC CASRGTSGSNNEQFF
TRBJ1-2 TRBD1 15 NA TRBV6-5 TGTGCCAGCAGCCAGCGCGGACAGGGCTACTATGGCTACACCTTC CASSQRGQGYYGYTF
TRBJ2-7 NA 14 NA TRBV5-1 TGCGCCAGCAGGGACTTCGCCAGGAACTACGAGCAGTACTTC CASRDFARNYEQYF
TRBJ2-1 TRBD2 17 NA TRBV18 TGTGCCAGCTCACCACGTCCGGGGACTAGCGGGGTGAGGGAGCAGTTCTTC CASSPRPGTSGVREQFF
TRBJ2-1 NA 14 NA TRBV7-2 TGTGCCAGCTCCGCGGGACTTGCCTACAATGAGCAGTTCTTC CASSAGLAYNEQFF
TRBJ2-5 NA 11 few TRBV19 TGTGCCAGTAGTCAACAAGAGACCCAGTACTTC CASSQQETQYF
TRBJ1-1 NA 15 once TRBV11-2 TGTGCCAGCAGCTTAGTTGCACAGGGCAGGACTGAAGCTTTCTTT CASSLVAQGRTEAFF
TRBJ1-5 NA 15 NA TRBV7-2 TGTGCCAGCAGCCGGGGGAGTGATAGCAATCAGCCCCAGCATTTT CASSRGSDSNQPQHF
TRBJ2-3 TRBD1 15 once TRBV4-3 TGCGCCAGCAGCCCGCAGACAGGGAGCACAGATACGCAGTATTTT CASSPQTGSTDTQYF
TRBJ2-1 TRBD2 18 NA TRBV4-1 TGCGCCAGCAGCCAAGATGCACTAGCGGGATCCTCCTACAATGAGCAGTTCTTC CASSQDALAGSSYNEQFF
TRBJ2-7 NA 15 NA TRBV5-5 TGTGCCAGCAGCACCTCTCCCTTTGGAGGCTACGAGCAGTACTTC CASSTSPFGGYEQYF
TRBJ1-4 NA 13 NA TRBV18 TGTGCCAGCTCACAGTCCAGGGCCGGAAAACTGTTTTTT CASSQSRAGKLFF
TRBJ1-4 TRBD1 13 once TRBV13 TGTGCCAGCAGCTCACAGGGGGATGAAAAACTGTTTTTT CASSSQGDEKLFF
TRBJ2-3 NA 15 NA TRBV29-1 TGCAGCGTGGGGTTTGCGGGGGCTAACACAGATACGCAGTATTTT CSVGFAGANTDTQYF
TRBJ1-5 NA 14 NA TRBV7-2 TGTGCCAGCAGCTTTGGGGGGACCAATCAGCCCCAGCATTTT CASSFGGTNQPQHF
TRBJ2-5 TRBD2 18 NA TRBV7-6 TGTGCCAGCAGCCTACGGCGGGCGGGAGGGAACAAGGGAGAGACCCAGTACTTC CASSLRRAGGNKGETQYF
TRBJ2-1 TRBD2 16 NA TRBV19 TGTGCCAGTAGTCTAAGAAGCGGGAGGGCCTTGGATGAGCAGTTCTTC CASSLRSGRALDEQFF
TRBJ1-1 NA 16 NA TRBV7-2 TGTGCCAGCAGCTTGTCCCCCCCCGGGATGAACACTGAAGCTTTCTTT CASSLSPPGMNTEAFF
TRBJ2-1 TRBD1 15 NA TRBV5-1 TGCGCCAGCAGCGGAGGACAGGGGTCTTACAATGAGCAGTTCTTC CASSGGQGSYNEQFF
TRBJ2-6 NA 14 NA TRBV4-3 TGCGCCAGCAGCCCCGGGTCTGGGGCCAACGTCCTGACTTTC CASSPGSGANVLTF
TRBJ1-1 TRBD1 14 few TRBV6-5 TGTGCCAGCAGCTACAGGGGGCGAGGCACTGAAGCTTTCTTT CASSYRGRGTEAFF
TRBJ2-3 NA 13 NA TRBV5-6 TGTGCCAGCAGCTTTGGCCACACAGATACGCAGTATTTT CASSFGHTDTQYF
TRBJ2-6 NA 16 NA TRBV9 TGTGCCAGCAGCCTCCAGGGGGGTTCTGGGGCCAACGTCCTGACTTTC CASSLQGGSGANVLTF
TRBJ1-2 NA 15 NA TRBV4-3 TGCGCCAGCAGCCAAGAGGGACGGGGGGCGGGAGGCTACACCTTC CASSQEGRGAGGYTF
TRBJ1-1 NA 12 NA TRBV12-5 TGTGCTAGTGGTTTGTCCAAGCCTGAAGCTTTCTTT CASGLSKPEAFF
TRBJ1-1 TRBD1 15 NA TRBV7-2 TGTGCCAGCAGCGCCCAGACAGGGATGAACACTGAAGCTTTCTTT CASSAQTGMNTEAFF
TRBJ1-2 NA 14 once TRBV6-5 TGTGCCAGCGCCGAACAGATCTCTAACTATGGCTACACCTTC CASAEQISNYGYTF
TRBJ2-7 NA 13 NA TRBV6-1 TGTGCCAGCAGTCACAGTTTCTCCTACGAGCAGTACTTC CASSHSFSYEQYF
TRBJ2-1 NA 14 few TRBV6-5 TGTGCCAGCAATCAACAGGGCTCCTACAATGAGCAGTTCTTC CASNQQGSYNEQFF
TRBJ2-7 NA 17 NA TRBV5-6 TGTGCCAGCAGCTCCCCCAGGGGAAGGGGTGGGATATACGAGCAGTACTTC CASSSPRGRGGIYEQYF
TRBJ1-2 TRBD1 13 NA TRBV6-6 TGTGCCAGCAGTCGCAGGGGGCCCTATGGCTACACCTTC CASSRRGPYGYTF
TRBJ2-5 TRBD2 18 NA TRBV11-2 TGTGCCAGCAGCTCCATGGGACTAGCGGGAAAGGGTCAAGAGACCCAGTACTTC CASSSMGLAGKGQETQYF
TRBJ2-5 TRBD1 15 NA TRBV5-4 TGTGCCAGCAGCTTGTCGACAGGGATGCAAGAGACCCAGTACTTC CASSLSTGMQETQYF
TRBJ2-3 NA 15 NA TRBV11-2 TGTGCCAGCAGCTCACAACCCGATTCCACAGATACGCAGTATTTT CASSSQPDSTDTQYF
TRBJ2-3 TRBD2 15 once TRBV14 TGTGCCAGCAGCCAAGCGGGGGGGCCGACGGATACGCAGTATTTT CASSQAGGPTDTQYF
TRBJ1-5 TRBD1 16 NA TRBV15 TGTGCCACCAGCAGAGGCCGACAGGGTTTCGATCAGCCCCAGCATTTT CATSRGRQGFDQPQHF
TRBJ1-3 NA 14 NA TRBV5-1 TGCGCCAGCAGCTTGCCAGGGACTGGAAACACCATATATTTT CASSLPGTGNTIYF
TRBJ1-1 NA 13 NA TRBV6-5 TGTGCCAGCAGTTACCGGGAGAGCACTGAAGCTTTCTTT CASSYRESTEAFF
TRBJ2-2 NA 15 NA TRBV10-3 TGTGCCATCAGTGAGCGGGGGGCTCCCACCGGGGAGCTGTTTTTT CAISERGAPTGELFF
TRBJ2-1 TRBD2 15 NA TRBV19 TGTGCCAGTAGTATCGGCGGGAGGGAGTACAATGAGCAGTTCTTC CASSIGGREYNEQFF
TRBJ2-3 TRBD2 16 NA TRBV4-2 TGTGCCAGCAGGTCGGTAGCGGGAGGGCCAGGGGATACGCAGTATTTT CASRSVAGGPGDTQYF
TRBJ2-7 NA 12 NA TRBV5-1 TGCGCCAGCAGCCAGACAGGCTACGAGCAGTACTTC CASSQTGYEQYF
TRBJ1-2 NA 13 NA TRBV4-2 TGTGCCAGCAGCCAGGGACAATTCTATGGCTACACCTTC CASSQGQFYGYTF
TRBJ2-7 NA 9 NA TRBV2 TGTGCCAGAGGGGTGCGTGAGTACTTC CARGVREYF
TRBJ2-2 NA 13 NA TRBV7-9 TGTGCCAGCGGGAGCCCGAACACCGGGGAGCTGTTTTTT CASGSPNTGELFF
TRBJ2-6 NA 17 NA TRBV7-9 TGTGCCAGCAGCTTAGCGACGGGTGACTCTGGGGCCAACGTCCTGACTTTC CASSLATGDSGANVLTF
TRBJ1-4 NA 16 NA TRBV5-8 TGTGCCAGCAGCTTGGCGGACGGGAAAGCTCTTCGGAAACTGTTTTTT CASSLADGKALRKLFF
TRBJ2-3 TRBD2 18 NA TRBV19 TGTGCCAGTAGTATAGATCCCTGGCAGGGAGGGCCCACAGATACGCAGTATTTT CASSIDPWQGGPTDTQYF
TRBJ2-5 NA 15 NA TRBV7-2 TGTGCCAGCAGCTTATTGCGACGGGATGGAGAGACCCAGTACTTC CASSLLRRDGETQYF
TRBJ1-1 NA 15 once TRBV6-1 TGTGCCAGCAGTGAAGCATTGGGCAGCAACACTGAAGCTTTCTTT CASSEALGSNTEAFF
TRBJ2-5 TRBD2 14 NA TRBV7-7 TGTGCCAGCAGCCGGGCGGGGGGCGGAGAGACCCAGTACTTC CASSRAGGGETQYF
TRBJ2-1 TRBD2 16 NA TRBV14 TGTGCCAGCAGCCCCCGACTAGCGGGAGGGTACAATGAGCAGTTCTTC CASSPRLAGGYNEQFF
TRBJ1-2 NA 15 NA TRBV5-4 TGTGCCAGCAATGGGGGAGGGCAGAAGGACTATGGCTACACCTTC CASNGGGQKDYGYTF
TRBJ1-1 NA 13 NA TRBV9 TGTGCCAGCAGCGTAGTCCCCGGCACTGAAGCTTTCTTT CASSVVPGTEAFF
TRBJ2-1 NA 12 NA TRBV19 TGTGCCAGTAGTCGGGGTTACAATGAGCAGTTCTTC CASSRGYNEQFF